This T cell receptor (beta chain) was identified in a study of human T cells and chemical hapten exposure. For the study at large: Small pooled library volume differences mainly caused per-sample TCR yield variation.

Trimming took 1 base from V and 0 from J, leaving 13 bases between them. This CDR3 contains 15 residues. In germline, CDR1 is DFQATT, CDR2 SNEGSKA (reference sequence). General study findings and limits: The number of TCRs above 1 in 1000 frequency did not change after DPC sensitization.

During construction of the library, unique molecular identifiers were attached to individual cDNA molecules for quantitative, reproducible TCR counting. Original handling: The number of TCRs in each sample had a median of approximately 90,000 and spanned roughly 23,224 to 750,000. TCRdb independently ran MiXCR on the RACE reads; one entry per CDR3 protein. V and J calls and clone size were set by TCRdb, not the authors. The table lists about 130,000 distinct CDR3 sequences, approximately 8.3% of them singletons. The sample holds many counts of this clonotype. Its target is unknown. The time point was: healthy volunteer bleed at 2 weeks. Whole blood, unfractionated, served as the material for total RNA extraction.

The clonotype was recovered from a male donor in good health. Some clones in this sample may be carry-over from other donors' samples. The sequenced sample consisted of whole blood. The V and J genes are TRBV20-1 and TRBJ2-7; D may match TRBD1 or TRBD2 (5 bases each). CDR3 protein: CSARGRGVSSYEQYF. The CDR3 DNA follows: TGCAGTGCTAGAGGTAGAGGGGTAAGCTCCTACGAGCAGTACTTC.